These 6 T cell receptor beta chains were sequenced from one sample in a study of beta chain features in type 1 diabetes. The isolated RNA, all of it, was reverse transcribed, so expressed TCRB transcripts were what got sequenced. The method was immunoSEQ multiplex PCR; TCRdb's version includes in-frame clones alone and lacks a portion of them. The table includes about 930,000 clones, 17% detected once. Source material: naive CD4+ T cells from blood. All receptors come from a woman in her late teens or twenties in good health.

This clone was counted only a few times. The gene calls are TRBV28 and TRBJ2-5; D is unresolved. CDR3 size: 13 residues. Germline CDR1 reads MDHEN; CDR2 reads SYDVKM. The V end lost 5 bases, the J end lost 9 bases, and 16 bases lay between the germline ends. The CDR3 region is CASSLRVSLAQYF. In nucleotides, the CDR3 is TGTGCCAGCAGTCTCCGGGTCTCCTTGGCCCAGTACTTC.

This clone was detected only a few times. The J gene is TRBJ2-1, the V gene TRBV15; the match to TRBD2 covers 8 bases. The CDR3 runs 15 residues. CDR1 is LNHNV and CDR2 is YYDKDF in the germline V gene (reference sequence). With 5 bases clipped from V and 7 bases from J, the junction kept 10 bases outside the gene matches. The CDR3 reads CATSRGGDPRNEQFF. The DNA of the CDR3 is TGTGCCACCAGCCGGGGGGGGGACCCTCGGAATGAGCAGTTCTTC.

This clone was detected a few times. V and J are TRBV28 and TRBJ1-5; D might be TRBD1 (5 bases). Looked up from germline, CDR1 is MDHEN and CDR2 is SYDVKM. V was trimmed by 2 bases and J by 7 bases, leaving 15 bases between them. The CDR3 extends over 15 amino acids. The chain's CDR3 is CASSLGTRIGQPQHF. The CDR3 nucleotides are TGTGCCAGCAGTTTAGGGACTCGTATTGGACAGCCCCAGCATTTT.

The CDR3 region is CASSASGISYNEQFF. CDR3 bases: TGTGCCAGCAGTGCGAGCGGGATCTCCTACAATGAGCAGTTCTTC. The chain couples TRBV6-4 to TRBJ2-1; 7 nucleotides match TRBD2. With 4 bases clipped from V and 0 bases from J, the junction kept 3 bases outside the gene matches. Per germline, CDR1 MRHNA and CDR2 SNTAGT. The CDR3 sequence is 15 residues long.

The genes are TRBV5-1 and TRBJ1-1, with 8 bases lining up with TRBD1. The CDR3 sequence is 16 residues long. V gave up 3 bases and J gave up 2 bases; unmatched junction bases: 9. The germline CDR1 and CDR2 sequences are SGHRS and YFSETQ. The DNA for the CDR3 is TGCGCCAGCAGCTCGGGACAGGCGTTGATTAACACTGAAGCTTTCTTT. Amino acid sequence: CASSSGQALINTEAFF.

This clone was detected a few times. The chain combines TRBV10-3 with TRBJ2-3, with D perhaps TRBD2 (7 bases). V lost 7 bases and J 1 base, leaving 15 bases between the germline ends. CDR1 is ENHRY and CDR2 is SYGVKD in the germline V gene. The CDR3 runs 15 residues. The CDR3 DNA sequence: TGTGCCATCAACGGACTAGGGGGAGGCACAGATACGCAGTATTTT. This encodes CAINGLGGGTDTQYF.